This T cell receptor (beta chain) was identified in a study of blood T cell repertoires in COVID-19. This table comes from immunoSEQ multiplex PCR, and its TCRdb copy is limited to in-frame clones, with some not included. The table lists more than 45,000 clones, 90% of them singletons. Trimming removed 5 bases from V and 2 bases from J; junction bases left unmatched: 12. The CDR3 length is 17 residues. Looked up from germline, CDR1 is MDHEN and CDR2 is SYDVKM. The TCR originated in a human donor in a cohort sampled during active COVID-19. Material for sequencing was peripheral blood. This chain uses TRBV28 with TRBJ2-3; 8 positions match TRBD2. The CDR3 DNA follows: TGTGCCAGCAGTCCCCGGGAGATAGCGGGGAACACAGATACGCAGTATTTT. Amino acid sequence: CASSPREIAGNTDTQYF.